This TCR beta chain was documented in a study of blood T cell repertoires in COVID-19. Study-level information: Spain, Italy and the United States supplied samples that represented acute and convalescent COVID-19.

V shed 3 bases and J shed 7 bases, with 19 bases lying between them. In germline, CDR1 is GTSNPN, CDR2 SVGIG (reference sequence). This CDR3 has 16 residues. Enrollment of patients from Seattle took place during active infection, with longitudinal follow-up. TCRdb's table, derived via immunoSEQ multiplex PCR, lists solely in-frame clones and lacks some. The data show 75,000 to 85,000 clones, around 84% seen once. The chain employs TRBV30 and TRBJ1-6; a weak D match, TRBD1 (5 bases). The material sequenced was peripheral blood. This clonotype originated in a man aged 55 to 70 with COVID-19, enrolled during active disease. CDR3 in DNA: TGTGCCTGGAGGAACCCGCTGGGGCAGGTGAATTCACCCCTCCACTTT. It specifies CAWRNPLGQVNSPLHF.